These 25 T cell receptor beta chains originate from one sample sequenced in a study of T cell repertoires in cytomegalovirus infection. TCRdb re-derived calls from the reads in MiXCR, one entry per CDR3 protein. Here the sample spans about 260,000 distinct CDR3 sequences, roughly 13% being singletons. The source material was PBMCs. These TCRs come from a human donor in good health (CMV status not recorded). Some clones in this sample may be carry-over from other donors' samples.

The V and J genes are TRBV28 and TRBJ2-7; D is undetermined. Per germline, CDR1 MDHEN and CDR2 SYDVKM. Between the trimmed V and J ends, which lost 4 bases and 6 bases, there was a span of 7 bases. The CDR3 consists of 11 residues. The CDR3 DNA reads as TGTGCCAGCAGTTCCTACTCCGAGCAGTACTTC. Translation: CASSSYSEQYF. The variable domain in full, with the rest retrieved from reference TRBV28 and TRBJ2-7, is DVKVTQSSRYLVKRTGEKVFLECVQDMDHENMFWYRQDPGLGLRLIYFSYDVKMKEKGDIPEGYSVSREKKERFSLILESASTNQTSMYLCASSSYSEQYFGPGTRLTVT.

This clonotype was seen many times. This chain connects TRBV6-1 to TRBJ1-5; D ambiguous. V was clipped by 5 bases and J by 0 bases, with 14 bases between them. Germline V gene lookup returns CDR1 MNHNS and CDR2 SASEGT. The CDR3 covers 16 residues. The CDR3 here is CASSSHGDPSNQPQHF. Here the CDR3 DNA reads TGTGCCAGCAGTTCCCATGGAGACCCTAGCAATCAGCCCCAGCATTTT.

This clonotype was recorded many times. J is TRBJ2-3 and V is TRBV12-3 or TRBV12-4, with 10 bases that match TRBD2. This CDR3 is built from 18 residues. V shed 0 bases, J shed 4 bases, and the junction held 10 bases outside the gene matches. CDR3 DNA sequence: TGTGCCAGCAGTTTAGCCTTAGCGACTAGCGGGCGGGCAGATACGCAGTATTTT. It translates to CASSLALATSGRADTQYF.

V usage is TRBV28 and J usage is TRBJ2-5, with TRBD1 as a possible D gene (5 bases). CDR1 is MDHEN and CDR2 is SYDVKM in the germline V gene. Trimming shortened V by 11 bases and J by 1 base, and 14 bases separated the two germline ends. The CDR3 has 13 amino acids. CDR3 in amino acids: CAEPFRGQETQYF. The CDR3 DNA reads as TGTGCCGAGCCATTTAGGGGCCAAGAGACCCAGTACTTC.

A few counts support this clonotype. The V and J genes are TRBV4-3 and TRBJ1-2, with D possibly TRBD1 on 6 matching bases. V gave up 0 bases and J gave up 6 bases, with 20 bases separating them. Germline V gives CDR1 LGHNA, CDR2 YSLEER. The CDR3 loop spans 17 amino acids. The CDR3 bases are TGCGCCAGCAGCCAAGACGGGGCGGAGGCAGGGGTAAATGGCTACACCTTC. Translated: CASSQDGAEAGVNGYTF.

The sample holds many counts of this clonotype. The chain combines TRBV28 with TRBJ2-5, with D perhaps being TRBD1 or TRBD2 (7 bases each). The CDR3 is 15 residues long. Between the trimmed V and J ends, which lost 2 bases and 5 bases, there was a span of 15 bases. Per the germline V gene, CDR1 is MDHEN and CDR2 is SYDVKM. The CDR3 DNA reads as TGTGCCAGCAGTTTAACCCAGGGGGGGCTGGAGACCCAGTACTTC. This codes for CASSLTQGGLETQYF. Drawing the rest from reference TRBV28 and TRBJ2-5, the complete variable domain is DVKVTQSSRYLVKRTGEKVFLECVQDMDHENMFWYRQDPGLGLRLIYFSYDVKMKEKGDIPEGYSVSREKKERFSLILESASTNQTSMYLCASSLTQGGLETQYFGPGTRLLVL.

This clonotype was seen repeatedly, ten times or more. The genes are TRBV28 and TRBJ2-2; possible D gene TRBD1, 6 bases. V was cut by 3 bases and J by 1 base, with 27 bases left in between. CDR3 size: 21 residues. From germline, CDR1 is MDHEN and CDR2 SYDVKM. The DNA of the CDR3 is TGTGCCAGCAGTTTTGGCTTAACATACTCGACAGGACGATTGAACACCGGGGAGCTGTTTTTT. Translating it yields CASSFGLTYSTGRLNTGELFF.

The chain recombines TRBV20-1 with TRBJ2-7; no clear D. Per the germline V gene, CDR1 is DFQATT and CDR2 is SNEGSKA (reference sequence). The CDR3 runs 11 residues. V lost 6 bases and J lost 4, with 10 bases in between. CDR3 protein: CSAGSLYEQYF. CDR3 DNA: TGCAGTGCCGGGTCCTTATACGAGCAGTACTTC.

The V gene is TRBV28, the J gene TRBJ1-6, with D unresolved. V shed 6 bases and J shed 0 bases, with 9 bases lying between them. Germline values: CDR1 MDHEN, CDR2 SYDVKM. This CDR3 is 15 amino acids long. The CDR3 DNA is TGTGCCAGCAGCCCGGACTCCTCCTATAATTCACCCCTCCACTTT. It yields the protein CASSPDSSYNSPLHF.

This clonotype has more than one count but fewer than ten. The chain couples TRBV28 to TRBJ2-1; the D gene is possibly TRBD1 (5 bases). V lost 5 bases, J lost 4 bases, and 18 bases lay in between. Germline lookup yields CDR1 MDHEN and CDR2 SYDVKM. This CDR3 spans 16 amino acids. The CDR3 reads CASSRGRQWAYNEQFF. CDR3 in DNA: TGTGCCAGCAGTCGTGGTAGACAGTGGGCTTACAATGAGCAGTTCTTC.

This clonotype was counted many times. V gene TRBV6-5 combines with J gene TRBJ2-7; 8 bases line up with TRBD2. This CDR3 spans 11 amino acids. The germline gives CDR1 MNHEY, CDR2 SVGAGI. Trimming cost V 2 bases and J 11 bases; bases outside gene matches: 2. Here the CDR3 reads CASSYSGSEYF. CDR3 in DNA: TGTGCCAGCAGTTACAGCGGGAGTGAGTACTTC.

The chain couples TRBV29-1 to TRBJ2-7; D not certain. The CDR3 is made up of 13 amino acids. V was shortened by 4 bases and J by 2 bases, with 12 bases between the two germline ends. Germline CDR1 and CDR2: SQVTM and ANQGSEA. This CDR3 reads CSVGAPTTYEQYF. The DNA of the CDR3 is TGCAGCGTTGGGGCCCCGACCACCTACGAGCAGTACTTC.

This clonotype was observed a few times. The chain employs TRBV20-1 and TRBJ2-7, with no clear D. Looked up from germline, CDR1 is DFQATT and CDR2 is SNEGSKA (reference sequence). Trimming cost V 6 bases and J 3 bases, with 15 bases left between them. This CDR3 has 13 residues. CDR3 in amino acids: CSAAALKSYEQYF. CDR3 coding DNA: TGCAGTGCCGCCGCCCTGAAAAGCTACGAGCAGTACTTC.

In its sample, this clonotype was seen a few times. The rearrangement uses TRBV5-6 and TRBJ1-6; possible D gene TRBD1, 6 bases. The CDR3 contains 13 residues. The germline V gene encodes CDR1 SGHDT and CDR2 YYEEEE. Trimming cost V 6 bases and J 5 bases, with 9 bases left between them. This CDR3 is CASTGQNNSPLHF. The CDR3 DNA sequence: TGTGCCAGCACCGGACAGAATAATTCACCCCTCCACTTT.

The V call is TRBV20-1, the J call TRBJ1-2; D is undetermined. The V gene lost 3 bases and the J gene lost 8 bases, with 7 bases spanning the gap. The CDR3 spans 10 residues. The germline CDR1 and CDR2 sequences are DFQATT and SNEGSKA (reference sequence). The CDR3 spells CSASGLGYTF. The CDR3 coding sequence is TGCAGTGCTAGCGGACTCGGCTACACCTTC.

This clonotype has ten or more counts. This rearrangement joins TRBV7-2 to TRBJ1-6, with a possible D match to TRBD1 (5 bases). Germline CDR1 and CDR2: SGHTA and FQGNSA. Trimming pared 1 base from V and 0 bases from J, leaving 16 bases between. The CDR3 totals 19 residues. This CDR3 reads CASSLERYGALSYNSPLHF. CDR3 DNA sequence: TGTGCCAGCAGCTTAGAGCGGTACGGGGCACTCTCCTATAATTCACCCCTCCACTTT.

The chain recombines TRBV20-1 with TRBJ1-2; tentative D call: TRBD1 (5 bases). This CDR3 contains 14 residues. Trimming left V 0 bases short and J 4 bases short, with 12 bases between. Per germline, CDR1 DFQATT and CDR2 SNEGSKA (reference sequence). This CDR3 reads CSARDKTALYGYTF. CDR3 DNA sequence: TGCAGTGCTAGAGATAAGACAGCCCTCTATGGCTACACCTTC.

Many counts were recorded for this clonotype. The rearrangement joins TRBV7-2 to TRBJ2-3; D not certain. Germline loops: CDR1 SGHTA, CDR2 FQGNSA. V lost 6 bases and J lost 2, with 12 bases in between. The CDR3 is made up of 14 amino acids. The CDR3 nucleotides read TGTGCCAGCAGACGGAGCGTTGCCACAGATACGCAGTATTTT. It codes for CASRRSVATDTQYF.

This clonotype was counted only a few times. V is TRBV6-6 and J is TRBJ2-3; maybe TRBD1 (6 bases). CDR1 is MNHNY, CDR2 SVGAGI, per germline (reference sequence). The CDR3 sequence is 16 residues long. The V gene lost 2 bases and the J gene lost 2 bases, with 14 bases spanning the gap. CDR3 DNA sequence: TGTGCCAGCAGTTACGGGGGCAGGGGCTACACAGATACGCAGTATTTT. Amino acids: CASSYGGRGYTDTQYF.

This clonotype was seen only once. The junction shows a germline mismatch at one end, possibly a read error. CDR3 DNA: TGTGCCAGCAGGCAGGGTATGGGCACTGATGCTTTCTTT. Protein sequence: CASRQGMGTDAFF. V usage is TRBV12-3 or TRBV12-4 and J usage is TRBJ1-1; D is possibly TRBD1 (5 bases). The CDR3 is 13 amino acids.

At least ten counts were recorded for this clonotype. This chain joins TRBV7-9 and TRBJ2-2, with D possibly being TRBD2 (5 bases). The CDR3 has 15 amino acids. Germline-derived CDR1 and CDR2 are SEHNR and FQNEAQ (reference sequence). V shed 3 bases and J shed 6 bases, with 14 bases lying between them. The CDR3 coding sequence is TGTGCCAGCAGCTTCCTCTCCCCGGGGTCCGGGGAGCTGTTTTTT. This encodes CASSFLSPGSGELFF.

The J gene is TRBJ1-3, the V gene TRBV14; TRBD1 is a possible D gene (6 bases). V was clipped by 4 bases and J by 0 bases, with 16 bases between them. This CDR3 is 17 amino acids long. The germline V gene has CDR1 SGHDN and CDR2 FVKESK. The DNA of the CDR3 is TGTGCCAGCAGCCCGGGGGGCAGGGGCGTCTCTGGAAACACCATATATTTT. It specifies CASSPGGRGVSGNTIYF.

V and J are TRBV6-1 and TRBJ1-1; D uncertain. The CDR3 is made up of 13 amino acids. Germline assignment: CDR1 MNHNS and CDR2 SASEGT. V gave up 6 bases and J gave up 8 bases, with 16 bases separating them. The CDR3 region is CASRTPPEAEAFF. The CDR3 DNA reads TGTGCCAGCAGGACACCCCCGGAGGCCGAAGCTTTCTTT.

This clonotype was observed at least ten times. The V call is TRBV4-3, the J call TRBJ2-1, with D maybe TRBD1 (7 bases). The germline V and J ends were trimmed by 4 bases and 7 bases, with 17 bases remaining between them. Germline V gene lookup returns CDR1 LGHNA and CDR2 YSLEER. The CDR3 loop spans 15 amino acids. The CDR3 loop reads CASSRGPSGGNEQFF. The CDR3 DNA reads TGCGCCAGCAGCCGGGGTCCCTCAGGGGGGAATGAGCAGTTCTTC.

This clonotype occurred many times. The rearrangement uses TRBV20-1 and TRBJ2-1; D is ambiguous. Germline CDR1 and CDR2: DFQATT and SNEGSKA (reference sequence). The CDR3 has 13 amino acids. The V gene lost 1 base and the J gene lost 9 bases, with 13 bases spanning the gap. The CDR3 here is CSARGGLEVEQFF. CDR3 DNA sequence: TGCAGTGCTAGAGGAGGCCTAGAGGTTGAGCAGTTCTTC.